This T cell receptor (beta chain) was sequenced during a study of blood T cell repertoires in COVID-19. Across the study: Sites in the United States, Italy and Spain provided acute and convalescent COVID-19 samples. The cDNA or gDNA used as material had been derived from T cells, B-cell-depleted T cells, or PBMCs.

The junction had 11 bases not matched to a gene; V was cut back by 5 bases and J by 5 bases. Germline assignment: CDR1 SGHTA and CDR2 FQGNSA. The CDR3 runs 15 residues. Authors' analysis steps: By means of reference gene primer amplification, nucleated cell counts were estimated. Here immunoSEQ multiplex PCR was the method, and the copy in TCRdb shows in-frame clones only, minus some. For V, J and clone size, that table is used; D and trimming come from the DNA. The sample has around 97,000 clones; over 65% are singletons. Source material: peripheral blood. The origin of this receptor is a human donor in a cohort sampled during active COVID-19. This chain links TRBV7-2 with TRBJ2-5, with 7 positions matching TRBD2. CDR3 coding DNA: TGTGCCAGCAGCCTACCGGGACTACGCTCGGAGACCCAGTACTTC. This encodes CASSLPGLRSETQYF.